This TCR beta chain was profiled in a study of T cell changes during pregnancy in multiple sclerosis. The assay was immunoSEQ multiplex PCR, and TCRdb's table has in-frame clones only and misses some. The data contain roughly 64,000 clones, roughly 92% of them singletons. V shed 4 bases and J shed 10 bases, with 20 bases lying between them. From germline, CDR1 is MNHEY and CDR2 SVGAGI. The CDR3 has 16 residues. This sequence was found in a female donor with multiple sclerosis, enrolled in a pregnancy study. Source: peripheral blood, taken in the second trimester of pregnancy. The chain has TRBV6-5 and TRBJ1-6; D unresolved. CDR3 amino acids: CASSSPRGEVESPLHF. The CDR3 bases are TGTGCCAGCAGTTCTCCCCGTGGGGAGGTGGAATCACCCCTCCACTTT.